This TCR beta chain stems from a study of monozygotic twins with inflammatory bowel disease. Regarding the study as a whole: Twins with IBD were found to have lower TCRbeta diversity (inverse Simpson) than healthy co-twins. Relative to healthy twins, IBD patients had fewer clonotypes in common with others, a gap that was especially apparent with disease activity.

Remarks on this clonotype: What it binds is unknown.

CDR3 size: 13 residues. Germline assignment: CDR1 SGHDT and CDR2 YYEEEE. Both the TCRalpha cDNA and the TCRbeta cDNA were taken through two nested PCRs, lasting roughly 16 and 10 cycles. TCRdb reprocessed the 5' RACE reads; each CDR3 protein has one entry and no DNA is given. The sample includes some 150,000 distinct CDR3 sequences. The specimen sequenced was blood. The chain employs TRBV5-6 and TRBJ1-1. The TCR sequence derives from a human donor with ulcerative colitis or Crohn's disease, or a healthy co-twin of an affected twin (not recorded which). Here the CDR3 reads CASSFKTAGGAFF.